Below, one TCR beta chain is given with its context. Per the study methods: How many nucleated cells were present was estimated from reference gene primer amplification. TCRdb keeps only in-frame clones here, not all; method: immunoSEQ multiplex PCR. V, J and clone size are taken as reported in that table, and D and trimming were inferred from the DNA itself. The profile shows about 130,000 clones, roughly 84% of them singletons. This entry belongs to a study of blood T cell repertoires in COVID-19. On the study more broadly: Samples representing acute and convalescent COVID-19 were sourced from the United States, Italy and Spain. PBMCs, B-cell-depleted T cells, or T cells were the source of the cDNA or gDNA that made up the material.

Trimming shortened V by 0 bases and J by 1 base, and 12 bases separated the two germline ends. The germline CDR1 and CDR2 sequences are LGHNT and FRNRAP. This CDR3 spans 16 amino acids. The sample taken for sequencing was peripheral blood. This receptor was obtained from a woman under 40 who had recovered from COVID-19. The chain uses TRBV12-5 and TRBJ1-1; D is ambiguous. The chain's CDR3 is CASGLVMLGRNTEAFF. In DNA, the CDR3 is TGTGCTAGTGGTTTGGTAATGCTTGGGAGGAACACTGAAGCTTTCTTT.